This is a list of T cell receptor beta chains from one sample in a study of response to subunit inactivated influenza vaccine. TCRdb reanalysed the RT-PCR reads using MiXCR and keeps one entry per CDR3 protein. The repertoire holds just under 550,000 distinct CDR3 sequences, with roughly 25% as singletons. These data also formed part of another study, on T cells expressing NK-cell markers.

Specimen: CD4+ T cells sorted from PBMCs, collected approximately 13 days after vaccination. The receptors here all came from a man aged 45 to 65 who received an inactivated influenza vaccine. Each CDR3 is given with its conserved first and last residue. The D gene is left open where the match is weak. Expanded clones are given a class, and other clones once, few, many or no size at all.

d_call,v_call,j_call,clone_size,cdr3_aa,cdr3_nt
TRBD2,TRBV28,TRBJ2-2,.,CASKAGTSGTTGELFF,TGTGCCAGCAAGGCCGGGACTAGCGGGACCACCGGGGAGCTGTTTTTT
TRBD2,TRBV20-1,TRBJ2-1,few,CSALNPLAGAWNEQFF,TGCAGTGCCCTAAATCCCCTAGCGGGGGCCTGGAATGAGCAGTTCTTC
.,TRBV5-5,TRBJ1-1,.,CASRIEPRTEAFF,TGTGCCAGCCGGATTGAGCCGCGCACTGAAGCTTTCTTT
TRBD2,TRBV11-2,TRBJ2-5,.,CASSDLAGVGQETQYF,TGTGCCAGCAGCGACCTAGCGGGAGTGGGCCAAGAGACCCAGTACTTC
TRBD1,TRBV5-1,TRBJ2-1,few,CASSSGTGRLNEQFF,TGCGCCAGCAGCTCCGGGACAGGACGATTAAATGAGCAGTTCTTC
TRBD1,TRBV24-1,TRBJ1-1,few,CATSDSTGEDTEAFF,TGTGCCACCAGTGATTCGACAGGGGAAGACACTGAAGCTTTCTTT
.,TRBV20-1,TRBJ2-7,.,CSARIQQAYEQYF,TGCAGTGCTAGGATCCAACAGGCCTACGAGCAGTACTTC
TRBD1,TRBV5-1,TRBJ1-4,.,CASSRGQGDEKLFF,TGCGCCAGCAGCAGGGGACAGGGGGATGAAAAACTGTTTTTT
TRBD2,TRBV5-1,TRBJ2-2,few,CASSLMGLARYTGELFF,TGCGCCAGCAGCTTGATGGGACTAGCTCGGTACACCGGGGAGCTGTTTTTT
.,TRBV7-9,TRBJ2-1,.,CASSSLSANEQFF,TGTGCCAGCAGCTCCCTATCGGCTAATGAGCAGTTCTTC
TRBD2,TRBV6-2/TRBV6-3,TRBJ2-7,.,CASSYSTGGPTLPSSYEQYF,TGTGCCAGCAGTTACTCAACGGGGGGTCCCACCCTCCCGAGCTCCTACGAGCAGTACTTC
.,TRBV20-1,TRBJ2-3,few,CSATKRTQYF,TGCAGTGCTACCAAACGCACGCAGTATTTT
TRBD2,TRBV6-2/TRBV6-3,TRBJ2-3,.,CASSRSPLLAGGRRDTQYF,TGTGCCAGCAGTCGTTCCCCGTTGCTAGCGGGGGGGCGGAGAGATACGCAGTATTTT
.,TRBV29-1,TRBJ1-2,.,CSRPGFLYGYTF,TGCAGCCGCCCAGGGTTCCTCTATGGCTACACCTTC
.,TRBV20-1,TRBJ2-3,few,CSASGAYTDTQYF,TGCAGTGCCTCGGGGGCTTATACAGATACGCAGTATTTT
TRBD1,TRBV4-1,TRBJ2-3,.,CASSPQGQITDTQYF,TGCGCCAGCAGCCCCCAGGGACAGATAACAGATACGCAGTATTTT
.,TRBV4-2,TRBJ2-1,many,CASSQEGGSSYNEQFF,TGTGCCAGCAGCCAAGAAGGAGGGAGCTCCTACAATGAGCAGTTCTTC
TRBD2,TRBV12-3/TRBV12-4,TRBJ2-1,few,CASSFRRETHVEQFF,TGTGCCAGCAGTTTTCGGCGGGAGACGCATGTTGAGCAGTTCTTC
TRBD2,TRBV5-1,TRBJ2-1,few,CASSPRGGGVQSSYNEQFF,TGCGCCAGCAGCCCCAGGGGCGGGGGGGTTCAGAGCTCCTACAATGAGCAGTTCTTC